These 23 T cell receptor beta chains share one sample of origin, sequenced in a study of PD-L1 blockade in urothelial cancer. Specified time point: peripheral blood 6 weeks after treatment start. Some clones are missing from TCRdb's copy, which holds only in-frame ones; the method was immunoSEQ multiplex PCR. The table has about 36,000 clones, roughly 80% seen once; the top ten hold 10% to 13%. This specimen consisted of PBMCs, obtained around atezolizumab (anti-PD-L1) treatment. These receptors came from a middle-aged man with urothelial cancer.

The chain couples TRBV30 to TRBJ2-1; a weak D match, TRBD1 (5 bases). V lost 3 bases and J 5 bases, leaving 14 bases between the germline ends. The CDR3 totals 14 residues. CDR1 is GTSNPN, CDR2 SVGIG, per germline (reference sequence). The CDR3 DNA reads as TGTGCCTGGAGAGCAGGGTGGGTCCACAATGAGCAGTTCTTC. Translating gives CAWRAGWVHNEQFF.

This sequence joins TRBV2 and TRBJ1-1; D might be TRBD1 (5 bases). Trimming removed 6 bases from V and 0 bases from J, with 11 bases in between. Germline lookup yields CDR1 SNHLY and CDR2 FYNNEI. This CDR3 is built from 14 residues. CDR3: CASRSDRLNTEAFF. In DNA, the CDR3 is TGTGCCAGCAGGAGCGACAGACTGAACACTGAAGCTTTCTTT.

This chain uses TRBV19 with TRBJ1-5, with 9 positions matching TRBD1. Per the germline V gene, CDR1 is LNHDA and CDR2 is SQIVND (reference sequence). The CDR3 covers 17 residues. The trim removed 6 bases at V and 2 bases at J, leaving 11 bases unmatched. The CDR3 sequence is CASSLTDRQGGNQPQHF. The DNA of the CDR3 is TGTGCCAGTAGCCTAACCGATAGACAGGGGGGCAATCAGCCCCAGCATTTT.

The chain employs TRBV6-1 and TRBJ1-4; no definite D call. CDR3 length: 13 amino acids. Trimming cost V 1 base and J 6 bases, with 6 bases left between them. Germline V CDR1 and CDR2: MNHNS, SASEGT. CDR3 in DNA: TGTGCCAGCAGTGAAGTGCCAGATGAAAAACTGTTTTTT. Translated: CASSEVPDEKLFF.

In this sample, this clone turned up a few times. V usage is TRBV28 and J usage is TRBJ1-1; TRBD1 might be the D (5 bases). V lost 5 bases and J 0 bases, leaving 13 bases between the germline ends. The CDR3 is made up of 15 amino acids. The germline V gene encodes CDR1 MDHEN and CDR2 SYDVKM. CDR3 bases: TGTGCCAGCAGTCTCTCCACAGGCATGAACACTGAAGCTTTCTTT. It specifies CASSLSTGMNTEAFF. The full variable domain, its missing parts supplied by reference TRBV28 and TRBJ1-1, is DVKVTQSSRYLVKRTGEKVFLECVQDMDHENMFWYRQDPGLGLRLIYFSYDVKMKEKGDIPEGYSVSREKKERFSLILESASTNQTSMYLCASSLSTGMNTEAFFGQGTRLTVV.

The J gene is TRBJ2-1, the V gene TRBV27; D unclear. The CDR3 sequence is 17 residues long. Germline V lookup: CDR1 MNHEY, CDR2 SMNVEV (reference sequence). V was trimmed by 5 bases and J by 1 base, leaving 18 bases between them. CDR3 bases: TGTGCCAGCAGTCCACCCCTTTCCATACGGTCCTACAATGAGCAGTTCTTC. It codes for CASSPPLSIRSYNEQFF.

The chain employs TRBV13 and TRBJ1-1; possibly TRBD1 for D (5 bases). V dropped 0 bases and J dropped 0 bases, with 8 bases sitting between them. Germline CDR1 PRHDT, CDR2 FYEKMQ (reference sequence). The CDR3 consists of 15 residues. The CDR3 loop is CASSLGKGMNTEAFF. The DNA for the CDR3 is TGTGCCAGCAGCTTAGGGAAGGGGATGAACACTGAAGCTTTCTTT.

The chain has TRBV28 and TRBJ2-7; D possibly corresponds to TRBD2 (5 bases). V was cut by 4 bases and J by 3 bases, with 19 bases left in between. The CDR3 extends over 16 amino acids. Germline CDR1 and CDR2: MDHEN and SYDVKM. Here the CDR3 reads CASSSSGAGSYYEQYF. The CDR3 DNA reads TGTGCCAGCAGTTCGAGCGGAGCAGGATCCTACTACGAGCAGTACTTC.

DNA for the CDR3: TGTGCCAGCAGTCCTGTCCGGGTAGACAATGAGCAGTTCTTC. This translates into CASSPVRVDNEQFF. V usage is TRBV27 and J usage is TRBJ2-1; D is ambiguous. CDR3 length equals 14 residues. Germline V gene lookup returns CDR1 MNHEY and CDR2 SMNVEV (reference sequence). V was pared by 5 bases and J by 5 bases, with 13 bases between.

The V and J genes are TRBV30 and TRBJ2-7; TRBD1 matches at 8 bases. The CDR3 totals 11 residues. The ends lost 8 bases at V and 2 bases at J; junction bases unmatched: 2. Germline V gene lookup returns CDR1 GTSNPN and CDR2 SVGIG (reference sequence). Here the CDR3 reads CATDRAYEQYF. For the CDR3, the DNA is TGTGCCACGGACAGGGCCTACGAGCAGTACTTC.

This clone is a singleton in its sample. J is TRBJ1-2 and V is TRBV19; 7 nucleotides agree with TRBD1. Unmatched junction bases numbered 8, after V lost 5 bases and J lost 5 bases. Looked up from germline, CDR1 is LNHDA and CDR2 is SQIVND (reference sequence). The CDR3 has 14 residues. The CDR3 loop is CASSSRPGGYGYTF. CDR3 sequence (DNA): TGTGCCAGTAGTTCACGTCCAGGGGGGTATGGCTACACCTTC.

The V gene is TRBV7-8, the J gene TRBJ1-1, with TRBD1 identical over 7 bases. The CDR3 sequence is 15 residues long. Trimming at V came to 1 base and at J to 5 bases, leaving 7 bases not matched to a gene. Germline lookup yields CDR1 SGHVS and CDR2 FQNEAQ. The CDR3 nucleotides are TGTGCCAGCAGCTTAGGTACAGGGGCGGGGACTGAAGCTTTCTTT. Its translation: CASSLGTGAGTEAFF. The full variable domain, rest sourced from reference TRBV7-8 and TRBJ1-1, is GAGVSQSPRYKVAKRGQDVALRCDPISGHVSLFWYQQALGQGPEFLTYFQNEAQLDKSGLPSDRFFAERPEGSVSTLKIQRTQQEDSAVYLCASSLGTGAGTEAFFGQGTRLTVV.

V gene TRBV19 combines with J gene TRBJ1-5; D is ambiguous. CDR3 size: 16 residues. The V end lost 2 bases, the J end lost 2 bases, and 13 bases lay between the germline ends. Germline CDR1 is LNHDA and CDR2 is SQIVND (reference sequence). Here the CDR3 DNA reads TGTGCCAGTAGTATATTTGGCGTGCTAGGCAATCAGCCCCAGCATTTT. This codes for CASSIFGVLGNQPQHF.

V gene TRBV5-1 combines with J gene TRBJ1-5; no clear D gene. The germline gives CDR1 SGHRS, CDR2 YFSETQ. With 7 bases removed from V and 1 base from J, the gap between germline ends came to 12 bases. This CDR3 is 14 amino acids long. The CDR3 loop reads CASCKLGSNQPQHF. DNA for the CDR3: TGCGCCAGCTGCAAACTCGGGAGCAATCAGCCCCAGCATTTT.

The rearrangement uses TRBV10-3 and TRBJ2-1; 12 nucleotides align to TRBD2. From germline, CDR1 is ENHRY and CDR2 SYGVKD. With V trimmed by 6 bases and J by 7 bases, 4 bases remained unmatched. This CDR3 is 14 amino acids long. CDR3 sequence: CAISLAGGINEQFF. The CDR3 nucleotides are TGTGCCATCAGCCTAGCGGGAGGGATTAATGAGCAGTTCTTC.

The chain is built from TRBV28 and TRBJ2-7, with D perhaps TRBD1 (7 bases). Between the trimmed V and J ends, which lost 6 bases and 6 bases, there was a span of 12 bases. The CDR3 covers 12 residues. In germline, CDR1 is MDHEN, CDR2 SYDVKM. For the CDR3, the DNA is TGTGCCAGCAGCCGGCAGGGGGGCGAGCAGTACTTC. Translated, it gives CASSRQGGEQYF.

This chain links TRBV9 with TRBJ1-4; D ambiguous. The V end lost 0 bases, the J end lost 0 bases, and 12 bases lay between the germline ends. The CDR3 has 17 amino acids. Per germline, CDR1 SGDLS and CDR2 YYNGEE. For the CDR3, the DNA is TGTGCCAGCAGCGTAGATCCCCCCGGAGCAACTAATGAAAAACTGTTTTTT. Its translation: CASSVDPPGATNEKLFF. The full variable domain, completed using reference TRBV9 and TRBJ1-4, is DSGVTQTPKHLITATGQRVTLRCSPRSGDLSVYWYQQSLDQGLQFLIQYYNGEERAKGNILERFSAQQFPDLHSELNLSSLELGDSALYFCASSVDPPGATNEKLFFGSGTQLSVL.

V gene TRBV27 combines with J gene TRBJ1-4, with D possibly matching TRBD1 (5 bases). The ends were cut back, 3 bases at V and 7 bases at J, with 12 bases in the middle. CDR3 length: 14 amino acids. Germline CDR1 and CDR2: MNHEY and SMNVEV (reference sequence). CDR3 sequence: CASSFFGGGEKLFF. The CDR3 DNA reads as TGTGCCAGCAGTTTCTTCGGGGGGGGTGAAAAACTGTTTTTT.

V usage is TRBV7-9 and J usage is TRBJ2-2, with 14 bases fitting TRBD2. The CDR3 spans 17 residues. Per the germline V gene, CDR1 is SEHNR and CDR2 is FQNEAQ (reference sequence). V was clipped by 4 bases and J by 5 bases; unmatched bases: 6. The CDR3 spells CASSSGLAGVKTGELFF. The CDR3 DNA reads as TGTGCCAGCAGCTCGGGACTAGCGGGAGTAAAGACCGGGGAGCTGTTTTTT.

The rearrangement links TRBV5-1 to TRBJ1-2, with unresolved D. The CDR3 totals 14 residues. In germline, CDR1 is SGHRS, CDR2 YFSETQ. V was trimmed by 4 bases and J by 4 bases, leaving 14 bases between them. The CDR3 loop is CASSQVGRVYGYTF. The DNA of the CDR3 is TGCGCCAGCAGCCAGGTGGGCAGAGTCTATGGCTACACCTTC.

The chain uses TRBV5-6 and TRBJ1-4, with TRBD1 identical over 8 bases. Germline V gene sequence: CDR1 SGHDT, CDR2 YYEEEE. The CDR3 is 14 residues long. J gave up 8 bases and V 1 base, and 4 bases lay outside the gene matches. The CDR3: CASSLQGAGEKLFF. The CDR3 DNA sequence: TGTGCCAGCAGCTTGCAGGGGGCGGGGGAAAAACTGTTTTTT.

V and J are TRBV4-3 and TRBJ1-1, with no clear D. V was shortened by 0 bases and J by 1 base, with 6 bases between the two germline ends. Germline assignment: CDR1 LGHNA and CDR2 YSLEER. CDR3 size: 14 residues. The CDR3 DNA reads TGCGCCAGCAGCCAAGATCAGGCGAACACTGAAGCTTTCTTT. Amino acids: CASSQDQANTEAFF.

The chain joins TRBV6-5 to TRBJ2-5, with D tentatively TRBD2 (6 bases). TRBJ2-7 explains the end of the DNA better; the J call may be wrong. CDR1 and CDR2 (germline): MNHEY, SVGAGI. The CDR3 is 15 amino acids. CDR3 in amino acids: CASRRREQGPHEQYF. The DNA of the CDR3 is TGTGCCAGCAGGCGCCGGGAGCAGGGCCCCCACGAGCAGTACTTC.